This TCR beta chain emerged from a study of blood T cell repertoires in COVID-19 (dated by TCRdb to about 2020). The study in broad terms: Samples from collaborators originated in the United States, Italy and Spain and spanned both the acute and convalescent phases of COVID-19. The prospective study material was composed of cDNA or gDNA derived from T cells, B-cell-depleted T cells, or PBMCs. The dataset comprised deeply sampled blood TCRbeta repertoires from subjects exposed to, actively infected with, or recovered from COVID-19. A freely available public database, intended as a resource for researchers studying the immune response to SARS-CoV-2, is where the repertoires were released. Samples came from the ongoing ImmuneRACE study (first 160 participants) plus 1,254 subjects from 6 global collaborators. A de-identified subject ID, COVID-19 status, age in years and sex were almost always included in the sample metadata. Where HLA class I and class II types were available, the types were taken from metadata supplied by the sample provider, not from assay-based typing.

General conclusions and limits of the study: The quantity of clinical and demographic metadata differed by source and by participant and was supplied without curation.

From V the trimming removes 2 bases and from J it removes 3 bases, while the gene matches leave 10 bases of the junction unaccounted for. From its cysteine to its phenylalanine, the CDR3 spans 18 amino acids. Kept here is only the CDR3 DNA, which spans 54 bases and is read in frame from base 1. The germline V gene gives CDR1 as MNHNS and CDR2 as SASEGT. The immunoSEQ Assay, a bias-controlled multiplex PCR, was used to amplify TCRbeta CDR3 regions from genomic DNA. Regarding the original processing steps: The number of nucleated cells in each sample was estimated from the amplification of reference gene primers within the assay. To quantify the absolute abundance of each unique TCRbeta CDR3 rearrangement, sequence reads were collapsed and filtered. Productive Simpson clonality was computed per sample as the square root of Simpson's diversity index over productive rearrangements. Drawn from immuneACCESS, this table holds only the in-frame rearrangements with V and J called that TCRdb kept. Clones are partly lost; checked studies trace under half to an unresolved V gene and leave the rest unexplained. Clone size and V and J calls were adopted from that table, with D and trimming inferred from the DNA. In all, the sample holds over 150,000 clones, and around 80% of those were seen once. Of the sample, about 8.3% is held by the ten largest clones.

Each collaborating institution followed its own protocols to collect whole blood in K2EDTA tubes. For TCRbeta analysis, collaborators shipped samples in one of three forms: frozen whole blood, isolated PBMCs, or DNA extracted from either of those sample types. Note on this clone: Its antigen is unknown. Base qualities are not at hand, and no much larger clone is one base apart.

The TCR sequence derives from a man aged 55-75 years with acute or convalescent COVID-19. This chain is built from TRBV6-1 and TRBJ1-5; TRBD1 lines up with 10 middle nucleotides. The specimen sequenced was peripheral blood. The DNA is TGTGCCAGCAGTGAACCGGGACAGGGGTATTTTACCAATCAGCCCCAGCATTTT. Translated, it reads CASSEPGQGYFTNQPQHF.